This TCR beta chain came from a study of OX40 agonist ivuxolimab in advanced cancers. In the study overall: Patients treated during dose escalation were battling hepatocellular carcinoma, melanoma, renal cell or head and neck cancer. It was permissible to have had prior anti-PD-1, anti-PD-L1 or anti-CTLA-4 therapy, and less than 45% had some. Study-level results: Low normalized T-cell clonal expansion was additionally recorded for some nonresponders.

This CDR3 comprises 15 residues. Germline CDR1 SGHAT, CDR2 FQDESV (reference sequence). Trimming removed 5 bases from V and 1 base from J, with 13 bases in between. Concerning this clone itself: What it binds is not known.

Blood samples were obtained at baseline, cycle 4 day 1, and cycle 7 day 1. TCRdb's table, derived via immunoSEQ multiplex PCR, lists solely in-frame clones and lacks some. The sample has 44,000 or so clones; under 95% are singletons. Sequenced here: CD4+ or CD8+ T cells sorted from blood, sampled in a trial of the OX40 agonist ivuxolimab. This clonotype was sampled from an adult with an advanced solid tumor such as melanoma, head and neck, liver or kidney cancer. V gene TRBV11-1 combines with J gene TRBJ2-3; D may be TRBD2 (6 bases). CDR3: CASSTRDWGTDTQYF. DNA for the CDR3: TGTGCCAGCAGCACCCGGGACTGGGGCACAGATACGCAGTATTTT.